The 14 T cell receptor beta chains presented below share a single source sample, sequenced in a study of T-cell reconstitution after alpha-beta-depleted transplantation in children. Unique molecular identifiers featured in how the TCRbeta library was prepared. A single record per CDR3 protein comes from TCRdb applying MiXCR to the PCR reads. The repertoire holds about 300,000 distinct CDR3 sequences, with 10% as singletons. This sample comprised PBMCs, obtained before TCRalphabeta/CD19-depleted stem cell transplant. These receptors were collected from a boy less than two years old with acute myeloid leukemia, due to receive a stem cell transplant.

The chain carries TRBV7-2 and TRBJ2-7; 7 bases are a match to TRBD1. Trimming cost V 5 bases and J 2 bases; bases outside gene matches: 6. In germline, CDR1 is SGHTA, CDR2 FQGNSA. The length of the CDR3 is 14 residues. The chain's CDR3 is CASSPLTGTYEQYF. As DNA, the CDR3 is TGTGCCAGCAGCCCATTGACAGGGACCTACGAGCAGTACTTC.

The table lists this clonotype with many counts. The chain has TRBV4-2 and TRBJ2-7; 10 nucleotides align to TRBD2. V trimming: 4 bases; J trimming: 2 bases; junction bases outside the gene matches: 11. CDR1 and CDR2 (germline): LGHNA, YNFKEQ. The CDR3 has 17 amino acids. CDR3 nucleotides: TGTGCCAGCAGCCGCTCCATGTGGACTAGCGGACCCTACGAGCAGTACTTC. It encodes CASSRSMWTSGPYEQYF.

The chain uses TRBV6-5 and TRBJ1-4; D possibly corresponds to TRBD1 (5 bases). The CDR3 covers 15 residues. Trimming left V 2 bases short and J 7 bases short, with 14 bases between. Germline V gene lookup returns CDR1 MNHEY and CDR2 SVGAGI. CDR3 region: CASSYQGGGVEKLFF. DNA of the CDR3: TGTGCCAGCAGTTACCAGGGAGGAGGGGTTGAAAAACTGTTTTTT.

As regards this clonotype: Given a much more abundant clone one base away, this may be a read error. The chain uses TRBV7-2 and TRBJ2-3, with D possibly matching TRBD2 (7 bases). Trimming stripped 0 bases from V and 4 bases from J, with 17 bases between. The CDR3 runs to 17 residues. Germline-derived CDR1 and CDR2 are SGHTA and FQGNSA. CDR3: CASSLAGRGRGADTQYF. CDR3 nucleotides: TGTGCCAGCAGCTTAGCGGGAAGAGGGAGGGGGGCAGATACGCAGTATTTT.

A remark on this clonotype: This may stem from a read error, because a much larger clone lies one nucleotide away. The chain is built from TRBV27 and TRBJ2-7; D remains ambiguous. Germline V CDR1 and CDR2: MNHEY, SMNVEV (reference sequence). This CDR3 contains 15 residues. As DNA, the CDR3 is TGTGCCAGCAGTAGGGCCAGAATCGGCTCCTACGAGCAGCACTTC. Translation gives CASSRARIGSYEQHF.

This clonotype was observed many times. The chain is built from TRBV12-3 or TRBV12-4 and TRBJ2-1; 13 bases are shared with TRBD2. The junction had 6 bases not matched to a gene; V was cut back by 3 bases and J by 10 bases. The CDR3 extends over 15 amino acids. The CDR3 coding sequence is TGTGCCAGCAGTTTGACTAGCGGGAGGATTAGGGAGCAGTTCTTC. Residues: CASSLTSGRIREQFF.

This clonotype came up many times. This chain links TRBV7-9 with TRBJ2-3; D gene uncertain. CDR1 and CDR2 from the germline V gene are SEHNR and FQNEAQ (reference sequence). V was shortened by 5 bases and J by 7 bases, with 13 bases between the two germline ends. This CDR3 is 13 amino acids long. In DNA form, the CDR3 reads TGTGCCAGCAGCAAACTTAAGAAGAATACGCAGTATTTT. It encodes CASSKLKKNTQYF.

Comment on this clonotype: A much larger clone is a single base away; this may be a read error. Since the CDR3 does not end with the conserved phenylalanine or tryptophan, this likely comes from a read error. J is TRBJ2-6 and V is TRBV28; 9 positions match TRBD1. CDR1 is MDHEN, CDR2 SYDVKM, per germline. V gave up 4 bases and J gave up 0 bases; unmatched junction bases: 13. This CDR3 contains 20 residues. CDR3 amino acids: CASSSSVMGQGLSGANVLTL. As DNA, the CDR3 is TGTGCCAGCAGTTCCTCGGTGATGGGACAGGGTCTCTCTGGGGCCAACGTCCTGACTTTG.

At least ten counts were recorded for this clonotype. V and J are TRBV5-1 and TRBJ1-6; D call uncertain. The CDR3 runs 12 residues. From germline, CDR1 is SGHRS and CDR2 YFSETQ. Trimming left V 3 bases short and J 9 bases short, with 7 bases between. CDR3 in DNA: TGCGCCAGCAGCTGGAGAGGTTCACCCCTCCACTTT. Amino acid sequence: CASSWRGSPLHF. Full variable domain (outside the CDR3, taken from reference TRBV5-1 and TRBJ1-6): KAGVTQTPRYLIKTRGQQVTLSCSPISGHRSVSWYQQTPGQGLQFLFEYFSETQRNKGNFPGRFSGRQFSNSRSEMNVSTLELGDSALYLCASSWRGSPLHFGNGTRLTVT.

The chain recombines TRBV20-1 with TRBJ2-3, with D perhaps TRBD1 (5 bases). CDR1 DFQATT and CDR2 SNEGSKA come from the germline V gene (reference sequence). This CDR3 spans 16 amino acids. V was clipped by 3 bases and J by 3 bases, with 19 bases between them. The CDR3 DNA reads TGCAGTGCTAGTCCCTTTAGGGGAAGACAGACAGATACGCAGTATTTT. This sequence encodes CSASPFRGRQTDTQYF.

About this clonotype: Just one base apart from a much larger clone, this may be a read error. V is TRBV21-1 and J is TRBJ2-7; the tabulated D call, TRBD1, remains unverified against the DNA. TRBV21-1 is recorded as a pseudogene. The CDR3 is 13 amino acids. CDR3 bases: TGTGCCAACAGCAAAGACAGGGGTTACGAGCAGTACTTC. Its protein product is CANSKDRGYEQYF.

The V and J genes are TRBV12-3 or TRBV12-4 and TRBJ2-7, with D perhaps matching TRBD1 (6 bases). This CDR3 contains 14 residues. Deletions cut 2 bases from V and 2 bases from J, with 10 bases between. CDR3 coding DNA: TGTGCCAGCAGTTTAAGGGGGAGAGCCTACGAGCAGTACTTC. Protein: CASSLRGRAYEQYF.

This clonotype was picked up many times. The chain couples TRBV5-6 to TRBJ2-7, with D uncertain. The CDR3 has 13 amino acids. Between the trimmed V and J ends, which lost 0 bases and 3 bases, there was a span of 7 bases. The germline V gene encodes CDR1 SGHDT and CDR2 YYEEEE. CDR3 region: CASSLDVGYEQYF. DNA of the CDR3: TGTGCCAGCAGCTTGGATGTCGGCTACGAGCAGTACTTC.

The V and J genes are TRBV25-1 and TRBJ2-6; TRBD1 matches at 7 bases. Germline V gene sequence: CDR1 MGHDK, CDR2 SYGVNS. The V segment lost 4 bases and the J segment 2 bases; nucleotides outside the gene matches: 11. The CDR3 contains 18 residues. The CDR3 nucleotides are TGTGCCAGCAGTGTTTCCGGGACAGAGACCGCTGGGGCCAACGTCCTGACTTTC. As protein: CASSVSGTETAGANVLTF.